This T cell receptor (beta chain) was sequenced in a study of OX40 agonist ivuxolimab in advanced cancers. Study-level background: Patients treated during dose escalation were battling hepatocellular carcinoma, melanoma, renal cell or head and neck cancer.

In its sample, this clone was seen once. Its antigen remains unknown. Patients with autoimmune history or systemic immunosuppression were excluded. Study-level findings and limits: Undetermined was the antigen specificity of the expanded peripheral T cells. Also showing low normalized T-cell clonal expansion were some of the nonresponders.

Measured with immunoSEQ multiplex PCR; TCRdb has only the in-frame clones, and not every one. The table includes 40,000 or so clones, around 90% detected once. The CDR3 has 14 residues. Looked up from germline, CDR1 is MGHRA and CDR2 is YSYEKL. The ends lost 4 bases at V and 8 bases at J; junction bases unmatched: 6. The starting material was CD4+ or CD8+ T cells sorted from blood, obtained in a trial of the OX40 agonist ivuxolimab. The chain is built from TRBV4-1 and TRBJ2-2; 8 positions agree with TRBD2. The sequence derives from an adult with an advanced solid tumor such as melanoma, head and neck, liver or kidney cancer. CDR3 nucleotides: TGCGCCAGCAGCCCCGGGGGGGCCGCAGGGGAGCTGTTTTTT. As protein: CASSPGGAAGELFF.